Described below is a single T cell receptor beta chain sequence and its context. Its specificity is unknown. Total RNA, at 3500 ng, went into every TCR library. TCRdb re-called the 5' RACE reads and catalogs CDR3 proteins one per entry, DNA excluded. The table lists around 410,000 distinct CDR3 sequences. The data stem from a study of monozygotic twins with inflammatory bowel disease. Notes on the study in general: Especially where disease activity was present, IBD patients had fewer clonotypes in common with others than healthy twins did.

The germline V gene encodes CDR1 MNHEY and CDR2 SVGAGI. The CDR3 runs 14 residues. The V call is TRBV6-5, the J call TRBJ2-1; the TRBD1 assignment by TCRdb is unverifiable without DNA. Sequenced: blood. This TCR was recovered from a human donor with ulcerative colitis or Crohn's disease, or a healthy co-twin of an affected twin (not recorded which). The CDR3 here is CASSYPGRFGGQFF.